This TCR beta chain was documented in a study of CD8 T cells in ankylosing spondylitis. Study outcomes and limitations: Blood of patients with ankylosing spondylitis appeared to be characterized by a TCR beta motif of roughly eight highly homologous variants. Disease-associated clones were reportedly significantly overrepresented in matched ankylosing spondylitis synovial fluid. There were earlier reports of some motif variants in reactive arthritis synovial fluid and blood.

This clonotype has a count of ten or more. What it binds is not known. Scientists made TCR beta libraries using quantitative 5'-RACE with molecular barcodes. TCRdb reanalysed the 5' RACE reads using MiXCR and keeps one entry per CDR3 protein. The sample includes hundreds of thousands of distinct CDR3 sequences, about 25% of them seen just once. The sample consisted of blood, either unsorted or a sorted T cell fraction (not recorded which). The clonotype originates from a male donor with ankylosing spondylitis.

The CDR3 sequence is CSAPPMGLMTYEQYF. DNA for the CDR3: TGCAGTGCCCCCCCCATGGGTCTGATGACCTACGAGCAGTACTTC. The V gene is TRBV20-1, the J gene TRBJ2-7; D is unresolved. Germline-derived CDR1 and CDR2 are DFQATT and SNEGSKA (reference sequence). With 6 bases removed from V and 2 bases from J, the gap between germline ends came to 20 bases. CDR3 length equals 15 residues.